Detailed here is one TCR beta chain. Generated by immunoSEQ multiplex PCR, the TCRdb table keeps only in-frame clones and is missing some. The table lists 200,000 to 250,000 clones, around 88% of them singletons. This entry is derived from a study of blood T cell repertoires in COVID-19. Study in general: Sites across the United States, Italy and Spain contributed samples from acute and convalescent COVID-19.

V was trimmed by 5 bases and J by 1 base, leaving 17 bases between them. CDR3 size: 16 residues. Germline lookup yields CDR1 SGHVS and CDR2 FNYEAQ. The study drew participants aged roughly 18 to 89 years from some 23 US areas. V usage is TRBV7-6 and J usage is TRBJ1-1; possibly TRBD1 for D (5 bases). The TCR was taken from a woman between 45 and 65 years old with acute COVID-19. The sequencing input was PBMCs or T cells enriched from blood (not recorded which). CDR3 coding DNA: TGTGCCAGCAGCCCTATGGGGGGGACTCAGAACACTGAAGCTTTCTTT. Protein sequence: CASSPMGGTQNTEAFF.